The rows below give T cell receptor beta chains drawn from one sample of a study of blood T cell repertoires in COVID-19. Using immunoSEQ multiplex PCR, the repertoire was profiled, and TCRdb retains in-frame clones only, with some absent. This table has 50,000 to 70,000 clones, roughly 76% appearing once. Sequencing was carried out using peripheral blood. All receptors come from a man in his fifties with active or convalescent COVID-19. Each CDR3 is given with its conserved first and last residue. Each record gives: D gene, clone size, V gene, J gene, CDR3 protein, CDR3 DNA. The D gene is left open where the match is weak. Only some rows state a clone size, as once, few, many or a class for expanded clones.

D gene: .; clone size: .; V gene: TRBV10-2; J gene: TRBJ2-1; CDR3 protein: CASSDGYSGSEQFF; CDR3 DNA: TGCGCCAGCAGTGACGGGTATTCCGGTAGTGAGCAGTTCTTC
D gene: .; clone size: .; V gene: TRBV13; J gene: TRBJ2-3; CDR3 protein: CASSSPTSSVEGTQYF; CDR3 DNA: TGTGCCAGCAGCTCCCCGACTAGTTCTGTGGAGGGTACGCAGTATTTT
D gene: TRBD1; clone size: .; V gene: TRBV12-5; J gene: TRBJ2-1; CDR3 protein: CASGLVQGGLASNEQFF; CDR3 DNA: TGTGCTAGTGGTTTGGTACAGGGGGGTTTGGCTTCCAATGAGCAGTTCTTC
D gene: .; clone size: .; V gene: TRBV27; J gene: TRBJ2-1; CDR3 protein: CASSISRGFYNEQFF; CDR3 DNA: TGTGCCAGCAGCATCTCTAGGGGCTTTTACAATGAGCAGTTCTTC
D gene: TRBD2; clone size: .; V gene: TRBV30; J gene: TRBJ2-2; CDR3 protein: CAWASGSLAGELFF; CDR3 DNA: TGTGCCTGGGCTAGCGGGAGCCTCGCCGGGGAGCTGTTTTTT
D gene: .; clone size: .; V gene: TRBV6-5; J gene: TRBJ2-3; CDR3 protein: CASSYSAASTDTQYF; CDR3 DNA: TGTGCCAGCAGTTACTCAGCGGCTAGCACAGATACGCAGTATTTT
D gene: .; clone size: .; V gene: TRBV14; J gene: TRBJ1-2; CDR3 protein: CASSQEQGRSYTF; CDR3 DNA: TGTGCCAGCAGCCAAGAGCAGGGTCGTAGCTACACCTTC
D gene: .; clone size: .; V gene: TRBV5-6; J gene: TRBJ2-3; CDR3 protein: CASSFRSGITDTQYF; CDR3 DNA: TGTGCCAGCAGCTTTCGTTCAGGGATCACAGATACGCAGTATTTT
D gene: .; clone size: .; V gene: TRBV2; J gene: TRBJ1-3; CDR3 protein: CASSTGLSGNTIYF; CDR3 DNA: TGTGCCAGCTCGACAGGCCTCTCTGGAAACACCATATATTTT
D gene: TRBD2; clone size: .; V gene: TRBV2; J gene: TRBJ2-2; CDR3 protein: CAGLAGPNTGELFF; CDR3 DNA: TGTGCCGGCCTAGCGGGCCCGAACACCGGGGAGCTGTTTTTT
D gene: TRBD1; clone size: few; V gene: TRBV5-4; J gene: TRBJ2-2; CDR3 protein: CASSWDSHPTGELFF; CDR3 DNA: TGTGCCAGCAGCTGGGACAGTCACCCCACCGGGGAGCTGTTTTTT
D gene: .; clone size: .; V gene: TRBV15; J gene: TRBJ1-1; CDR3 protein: CATSRSEQSLAFF; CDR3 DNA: TGTGCCACCAGCAGATCTGAACAGTCTTTGGCTTTCTTT
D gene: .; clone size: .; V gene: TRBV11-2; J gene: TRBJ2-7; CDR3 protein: CASSSRLFFGLADAYEQYF; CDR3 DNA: TGTGCCAGCAGCTCGAGATTATTCTTCGGGTTAGCGGACGCCTACGAGCAGTACTTC
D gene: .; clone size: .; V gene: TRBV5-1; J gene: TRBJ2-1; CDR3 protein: CASSLGGGGHNEQFF; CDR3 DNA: TGCGCCAGCAGCTTGGGGGGCGGGGGCCACAATGAGCAGTTCTTC
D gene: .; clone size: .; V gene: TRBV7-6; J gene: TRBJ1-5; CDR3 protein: CASSRSGQSNQPQHF; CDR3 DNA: TGTGCCAGCAGCCGATCTGGACAGTCTAATCAGCCCCAGCATTTT
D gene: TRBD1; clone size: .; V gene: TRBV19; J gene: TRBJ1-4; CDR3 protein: CASSIARTGVEKLFF; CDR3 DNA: TGTGCCAGTAGTATAGCGCGGACAGGAGTTGAAAAACTGTTTTTT
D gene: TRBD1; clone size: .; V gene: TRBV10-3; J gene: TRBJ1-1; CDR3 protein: CAISGTGNTEAFF; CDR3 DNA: TGTGCCATCAGTGGGACAGGGAACACTGAAGCTTTCTTT
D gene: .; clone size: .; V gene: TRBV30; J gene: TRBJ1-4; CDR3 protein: CAWSVSRNEKLFF; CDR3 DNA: TGTGCCTGGAGTGTTTCCCGTAATGAAAAACTGTTTTTT
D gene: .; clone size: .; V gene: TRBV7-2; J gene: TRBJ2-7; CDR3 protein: CASSLGRSYEQYF; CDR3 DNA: TGTGCCAGCAGCTTAGGGAGGTCCTACGAGCAGTACTTC
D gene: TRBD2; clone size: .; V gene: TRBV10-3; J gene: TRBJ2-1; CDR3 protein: CAISESTGTRRYEQFF; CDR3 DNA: TGTGCCATCAGTGAGTCGACCGGGACTAGAAGATATGAGCAGTTCTTC
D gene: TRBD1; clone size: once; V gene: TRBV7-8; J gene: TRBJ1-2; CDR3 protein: CASSLLFLTGPNYGYTF; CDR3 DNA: TGTGCCAGCAGCTTACTCTTCCTGACAGGGCCTAACTATGGCTACACCTTC
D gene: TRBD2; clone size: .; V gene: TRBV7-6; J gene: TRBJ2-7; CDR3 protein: CASSGVGGGPYEQYF; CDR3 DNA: TGTGCCAGCAGCGGCGTCGGGGGGGGGCCCTACGAGCAGTACTTC